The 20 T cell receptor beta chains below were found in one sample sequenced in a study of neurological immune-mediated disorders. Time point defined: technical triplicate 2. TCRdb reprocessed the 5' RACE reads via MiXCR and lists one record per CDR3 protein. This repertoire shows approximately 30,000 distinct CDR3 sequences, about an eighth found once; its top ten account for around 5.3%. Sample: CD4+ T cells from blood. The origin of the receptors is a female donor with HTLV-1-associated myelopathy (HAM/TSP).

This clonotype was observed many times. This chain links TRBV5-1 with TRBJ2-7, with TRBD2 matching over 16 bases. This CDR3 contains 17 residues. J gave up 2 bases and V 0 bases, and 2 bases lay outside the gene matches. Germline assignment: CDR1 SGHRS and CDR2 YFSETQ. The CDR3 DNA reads TGCGCCAGCAGCTTGGCCGGGACTAGCGGGGGGGCCTACGAGCAGTACTTC. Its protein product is CASSLAGTSGGAYEQYF.

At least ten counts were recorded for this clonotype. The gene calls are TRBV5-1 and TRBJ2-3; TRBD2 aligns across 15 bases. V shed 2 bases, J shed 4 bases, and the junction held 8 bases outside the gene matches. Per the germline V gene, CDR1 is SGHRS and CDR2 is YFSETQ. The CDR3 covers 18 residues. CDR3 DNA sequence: TGCGCCAGCAGCTTCCAAGGACTAGCGGGAGGGCGGGCAGATACGCAGTATTTT. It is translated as CASSFQGLAGGRADTQYF.

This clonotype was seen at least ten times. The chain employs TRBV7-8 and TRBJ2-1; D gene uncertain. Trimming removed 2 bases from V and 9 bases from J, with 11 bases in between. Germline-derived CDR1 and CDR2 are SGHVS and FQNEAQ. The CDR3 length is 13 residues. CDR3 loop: CASSLRPNGEQFF. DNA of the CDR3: TGTGCCAGCAGCTTACGGCCGAACGGTGAGCAGTTCTTC.

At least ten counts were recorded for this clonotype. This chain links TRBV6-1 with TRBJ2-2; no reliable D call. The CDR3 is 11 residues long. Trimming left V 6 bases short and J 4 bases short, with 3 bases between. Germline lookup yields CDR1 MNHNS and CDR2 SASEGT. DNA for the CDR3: TGTGCCAGCAGGGTCACCGGGGAGCTGTTTTTT. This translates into CASRVTGELFF.

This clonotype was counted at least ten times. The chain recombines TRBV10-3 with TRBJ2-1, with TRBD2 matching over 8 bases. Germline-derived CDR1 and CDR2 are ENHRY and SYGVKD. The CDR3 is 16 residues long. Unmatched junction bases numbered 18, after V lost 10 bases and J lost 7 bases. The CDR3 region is CANREGLGGLRNEQFF. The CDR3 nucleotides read TGTGCCAACCGAGAGGGACTAGGGGGGTTAAGGAATGAGCAGTTCTTC.

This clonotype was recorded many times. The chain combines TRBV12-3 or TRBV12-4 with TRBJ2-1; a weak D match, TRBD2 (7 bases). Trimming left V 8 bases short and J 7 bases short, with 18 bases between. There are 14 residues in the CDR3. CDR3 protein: CASAVGGLENEQFF. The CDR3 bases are TGTGCCAGCGCGGTCGGGGGGCTGGAAAATGAGCAGTTCTTC.

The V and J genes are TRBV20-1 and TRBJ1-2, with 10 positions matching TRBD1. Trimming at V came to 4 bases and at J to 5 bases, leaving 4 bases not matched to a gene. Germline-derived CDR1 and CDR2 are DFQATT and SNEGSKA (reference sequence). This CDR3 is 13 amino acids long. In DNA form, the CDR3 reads TGCAGTGCTACGGGACAGGGGCATTATGGCTACACCTTC. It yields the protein CSATGQGHYGYTF.

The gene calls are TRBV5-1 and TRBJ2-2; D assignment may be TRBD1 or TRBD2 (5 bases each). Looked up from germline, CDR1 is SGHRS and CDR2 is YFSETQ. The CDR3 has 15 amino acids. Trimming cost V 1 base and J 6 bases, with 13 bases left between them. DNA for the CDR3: TGCGCCAGCAGCTTGTTAGAGGGGACCTCCGGGGAGCTGTTTTTT. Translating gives CASSLLEGTSGELFF. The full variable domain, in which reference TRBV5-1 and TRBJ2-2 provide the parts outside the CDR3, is KAGVTQTPRYLIKTRGQQVTLSCSPISGHRSVSWYQQTPGQGLQFLFEYFSETQRNKGNFPGRFSGRQFSNSRSEMNVSTLELGDSALYLCASSLLEGTSGELFFGEGSRLTVL.

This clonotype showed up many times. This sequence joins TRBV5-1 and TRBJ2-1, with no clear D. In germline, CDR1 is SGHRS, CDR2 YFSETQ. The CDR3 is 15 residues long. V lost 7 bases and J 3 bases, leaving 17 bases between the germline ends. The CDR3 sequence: CASVLGSSSYNEQFF. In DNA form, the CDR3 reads TGCGCCAGCGTGCTTGGTTCTAGTAGCTACAATGAGCAGTTCTTC.

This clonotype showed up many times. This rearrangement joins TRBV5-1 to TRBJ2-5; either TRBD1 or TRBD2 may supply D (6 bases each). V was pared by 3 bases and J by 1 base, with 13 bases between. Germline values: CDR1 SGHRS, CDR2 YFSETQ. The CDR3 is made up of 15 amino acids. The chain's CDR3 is CASSSSGASQETQYF. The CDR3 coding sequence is TGCGCCAGCAGCTCGTCGGGGGCCAGCCAAGAGACCCAGTACTTC.

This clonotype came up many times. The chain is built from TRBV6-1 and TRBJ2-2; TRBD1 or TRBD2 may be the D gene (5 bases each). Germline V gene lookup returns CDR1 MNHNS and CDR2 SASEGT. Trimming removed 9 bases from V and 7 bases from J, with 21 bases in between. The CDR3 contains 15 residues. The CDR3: CASHRDLNLSGELFF. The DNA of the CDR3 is TGTGCCAGTCACCGGGACCTCAATCTTAGCGGGGAGCTGTTTTTT.

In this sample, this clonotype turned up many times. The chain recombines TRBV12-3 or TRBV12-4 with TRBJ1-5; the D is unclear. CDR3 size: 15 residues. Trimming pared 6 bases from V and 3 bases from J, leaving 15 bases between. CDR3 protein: CASSPVGNNNQPQHF. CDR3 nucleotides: TGTGCCAGCAGCCCGGTAGGCAACAACAATCAGCCCCAGCATTTT.

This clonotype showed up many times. In nucleotides, the CDR3 is TGTGCCAGCAGCGTAGCCGGACAGGGGGCGGGCCGGCAGTACTTC. Protein sequence: CASSVAGQGAGRQYF. The rearrangement links TRBV9 to TRBJ2-7; TRBD1 matches at 11 bases. This CDR3 is 15 amino acids long. In germline, CDR1 is SGDLS, CDR2 YYNGEE. The ends lost 0 bases at V and 9 bases at J; junction bases unmatched: 8.

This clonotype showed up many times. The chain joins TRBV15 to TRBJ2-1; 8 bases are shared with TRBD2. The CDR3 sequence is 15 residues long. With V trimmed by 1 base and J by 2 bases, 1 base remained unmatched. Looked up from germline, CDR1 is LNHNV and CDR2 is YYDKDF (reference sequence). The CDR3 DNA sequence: TGTGCCACCAGCAGAGCGGGGGGGCCCTACAATGAGCAGTTCTTC. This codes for CATSRAGGPYNEQFF.

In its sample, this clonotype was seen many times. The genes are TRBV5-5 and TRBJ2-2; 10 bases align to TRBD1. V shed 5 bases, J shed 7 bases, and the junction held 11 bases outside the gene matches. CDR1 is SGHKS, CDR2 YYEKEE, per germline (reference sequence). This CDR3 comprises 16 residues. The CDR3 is CASSSSDRGLDGELFF. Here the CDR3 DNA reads TGTGCCAGCAGTTCCTCAGACAGGGGGCTAGACGGGGAGCTGTTTTTT.

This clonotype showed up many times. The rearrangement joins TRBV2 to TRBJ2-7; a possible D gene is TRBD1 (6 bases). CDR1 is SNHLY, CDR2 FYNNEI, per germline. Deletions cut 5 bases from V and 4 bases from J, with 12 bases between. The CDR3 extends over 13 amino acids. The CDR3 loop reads CASSRGQLYEQYF. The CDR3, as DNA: TGTGCCAGCAGTCGCGGACAGTTATACGAGCAGTACTTC.

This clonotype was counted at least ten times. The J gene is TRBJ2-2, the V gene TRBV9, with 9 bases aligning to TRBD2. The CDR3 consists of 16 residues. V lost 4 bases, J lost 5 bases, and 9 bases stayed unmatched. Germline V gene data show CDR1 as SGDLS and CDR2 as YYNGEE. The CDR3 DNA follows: TGTGCCAGCAGCAGGTCCGGCGGGGGGGGAACCGGGGAGCTGTTTTTT. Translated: CASSRSGGGGTGELFF. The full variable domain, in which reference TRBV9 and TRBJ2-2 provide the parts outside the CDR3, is DSGVTQTPKHLITATGQRVTLRCSPRSGDLSVYWYQQSLDQGLQFLIQYYNGEERAKGNILERFSAQQFPDLHSELNLSSLELGDSALYFCASSRSGGGGTGELFFGEGSRLTVL.

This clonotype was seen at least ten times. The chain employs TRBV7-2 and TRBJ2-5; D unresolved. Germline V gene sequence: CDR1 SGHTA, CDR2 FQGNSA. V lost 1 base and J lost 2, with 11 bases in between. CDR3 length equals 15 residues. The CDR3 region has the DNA TGTGCCAGCAGCTTAGGTGCCGCCGTGCAAGAGACCCAGTACTTC. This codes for CASSLGAAVQETQYF.

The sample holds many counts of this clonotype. CDR3 protein: CSVGGIYGENTEAFF. The CDR3 DNA is TGCAGCGTTGGGGGTATTTATGGGGAGAACACTGAAGCTTTCTTT. The V and J genes are TRBV29-1 and TRBJ1-1; no clear D. V lost 4 bases, J lost 1 base, and 16 bases lay in between. Germline V gives CDR1 SQVTM, CDR2 ANQGSEA. The CDR3 spans 15 residues.

CDR3 protein: CASSLAHANTEAFF. CDR3 coding DNA: TGTGCCAGCAGTTTAGCCCACGCGAACACTGAAGCTTTCTTT. This rearrangement joins TRBV12-3 or TRBV12-4 to TRBJ1-1; the D is unclear. Deletions cut 0 bases from V and 1 base from J, with 6 bases between. The CDR3 runs to 14 residues.